What follows are 9 T cell receptor beta chains derived from one specimen sequenced in a study of T cells in Graves' hyperthyroidism and ophthalmopathy. The TCR beta CDR3 regions underwent amplification using RNA transcripts as the source. The HTBI primer set drove a first-round RT-PCR of the TCR CDR3. MiXCR, applied by TCRdb to the multiplex PCR reads, yields one record per CDR3 protein. The data show around 300,000 distinct CDR3 sequences, about 20% seen once. The sample consisted of blood. The receptors were sampled from a man younger than 45 with Graves' ophthalmopathy.

This clonotype came up many times. The rearrangement links TRBV3-1 to TRBJ2-1; D is uncertain. The V and J ends lost 0 bases and 9 bases respectively, with 12 bases between them. Germline V gene lookup returns CDR1 LGHDT and CDR2 YNNKEL (reference sequence). The CDR3 contains 14 residues. The CDR3 loop is CASSQDRVNSEQFF. The CDR3, as DNA: TGTGCCAGCAGCCAAGATCGGGTAAATTCTGAGCAGTTCTTC.

The chain recombines TRBV6-5 with TRBJ2-2; D may correspond to TRBD1 or TRBD2 (5 bases each). Per germline, CDR1 MNHEY and CDR2 SVGAGI. The CDR3 sequence is 15 residues long. Between the trimmed V and J ends, which lost 2 bases and 3 bases, there was a span of 10 bases. The CDR3 nucleotides read TGTGCCAGCAGTTACGGAGGACACGACACCGGGGAGCTGTTTTTT. Translated, it gives CASSYGGHDTGELFF.

The rearrangement uses TRBV11-2 and TRBJ2-3, with 11 positions matching TRBD2. Germline lookup yields CDR1 SGHAT and CDR2 FQNNGV. The V segment lost 5 bases and the J segment 13 bases; nucleotides outside the gene matches: 5. The CDR3 runs to 12 residues. CDR3 sequence (DNA): TGTGCCAGCAGCCCAGGACTAGCGGGCAAGTATTTT. Translation: CASSPGLAGKYF.

The V and J genes are TRBV24-1 and TRBJ1-2; no clear D gene. This CDR3 region has 14 residues. V was shortened by 4 bases and J by 7 bases, with 15 bases between the two germline ends. Germline assignment: CDR1 KGHDR and CDR2 SFDVKD. This CDR3 reads CATSDGSGFGGYTF. For the CDR3, the DNA is TGTGCCACCAGTGACGGTTCCGGGTTTGGTGGCTACACCTTC.

The V and J genes are TRBV9 and TRBJ2-2; D gene uncertain. Trimming stripped 8 bases from V and 2 bases from J, with 10 bases between. This CDR3 region has 13 residues. Looked up from germline, CDR1 is SGDLS and CDR2 is YYNGEE. CDR3 DNA sequence: TGTGCCAGTACACCTCCAAACACCGGGGAGCTGTTTTTT. Its protein product is CASTPPNTGELFF.

The sample holds a few counts of this clonotype. V usage is TRBV29-1 and J usage is TRBJ2-2, with TRBD1 matching over 8 bases. The V gene's germline CDR1 is SQVTM and CDR2 ANQGSEA. CDR3 length: 14 amino acids. The V and J ends lost 4 bases and 2 bases, in that order; junction bases with no gene match: 3. The CDR3: CSVGGQGNTGELFF. For the CDR3, the DNA is TGCAGCGTTGGTGGACAGGGTAACACCGGGGAGCTGTTTTTT.

This clonotype appeared a single time. The chain recombines TRBV15 with TRBJ2-1; D is tentatively TRBD1 or TRBD2 (5 bases each). V was pared by 5 bases and J by 4 bases, with 15 bases between. Germline V gene lookup returns CDR1 LNHNV and CDR2 YYDKDF (reference sequence). CDR3 length equals 15 residues. As DNA, the CDR3 is TGTGCCACCAGCGAAGGCCGTGGGGGATACAATGAGCAGTTCTTC. Translation gives CATSEGRGGYNEQFF.

This clonotype appeared a few times. V is TRBV18 and J is TRBJ2-5; TRBD2 matches at 11 bases. Per germline, CDR1 KGHSH and CDR2 LQKENI. This CDR3 contains 15 residues. V was clipped by 2 bases and J by 6 bases; unmatched bases: 5. CDR3 protein: CASSPTSGRWKTQYF. The CDR3 bases are TGTGCCAGCTCACCAACTAGCGGGAGATGGAAGACCCAGTACTTC.

CDR3 sequence reads: CASSARSHEQYF. CDR3 nucleotide sequence: TGTGCCAGCAGTGCACGTTCCCACGAGCAGTACTTC. V gene TRBV2 combines with J gene TRBJ2-7; D is uncertain. V was pared by 4 bases and J by 5 bases, with 9 bases between. Germline assignment: CDR1 SNHLY and CDR2 FYNNEI. CDR3 length: 12 residues.